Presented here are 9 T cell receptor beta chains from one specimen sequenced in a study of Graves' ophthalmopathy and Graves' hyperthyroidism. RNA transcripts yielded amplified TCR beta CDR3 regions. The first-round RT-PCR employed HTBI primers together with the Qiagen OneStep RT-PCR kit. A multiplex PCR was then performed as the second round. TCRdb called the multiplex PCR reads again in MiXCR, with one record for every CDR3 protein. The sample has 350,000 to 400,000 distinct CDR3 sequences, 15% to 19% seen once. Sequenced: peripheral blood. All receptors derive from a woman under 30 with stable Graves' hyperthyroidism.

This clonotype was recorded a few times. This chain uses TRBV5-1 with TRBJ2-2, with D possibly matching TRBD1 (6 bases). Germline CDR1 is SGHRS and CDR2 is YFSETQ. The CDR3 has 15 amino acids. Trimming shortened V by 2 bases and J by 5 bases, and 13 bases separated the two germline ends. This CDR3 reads CASSFSQGPTGELFF. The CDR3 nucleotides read TGCGCCAGCAGCTTCTCACAGGGACCGACCGGGGAGCTGTTTTTT.

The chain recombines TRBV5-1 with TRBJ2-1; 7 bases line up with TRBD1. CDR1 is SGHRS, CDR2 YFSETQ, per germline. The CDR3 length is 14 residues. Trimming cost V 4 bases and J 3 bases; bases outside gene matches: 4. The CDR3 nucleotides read TGCGCCAGCAGCCAGGGGGACAGCTACAATGAGCAGTTCTTC. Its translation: CASSQGDSYNEQFF. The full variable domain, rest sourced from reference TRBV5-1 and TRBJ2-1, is KAGVTQTPRYLIKTRGQQVTLSCSPISGHRSVSWYQQTPGQGLQFLFEYFSETQRNKGNFPGRFSGRQFSNSRSEMNVSTLELGDSALYLCASSQGDSYNEQFFGPGTRLTVL.

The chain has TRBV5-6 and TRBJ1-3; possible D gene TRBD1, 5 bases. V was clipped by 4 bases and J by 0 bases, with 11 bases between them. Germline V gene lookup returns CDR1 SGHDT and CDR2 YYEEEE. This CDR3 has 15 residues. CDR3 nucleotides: TGTGCCAGCAGCCGGCCGGGGGGCTCTGGAAACACCATATATTTT. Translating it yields CASSRPGGSGNTIYF.

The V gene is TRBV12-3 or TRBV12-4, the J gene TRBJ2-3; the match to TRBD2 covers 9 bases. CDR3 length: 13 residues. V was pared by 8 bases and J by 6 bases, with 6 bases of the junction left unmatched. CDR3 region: CASLAGYMDTQYF. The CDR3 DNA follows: TGTGCCAGCCTAGCGGGGTACATGGATACGCAGTATTTT.

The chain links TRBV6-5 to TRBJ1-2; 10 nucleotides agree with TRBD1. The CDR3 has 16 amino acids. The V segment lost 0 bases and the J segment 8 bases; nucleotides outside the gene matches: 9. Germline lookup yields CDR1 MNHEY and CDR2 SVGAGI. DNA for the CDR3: TGTGCCAGCAGTTACTCGACAATCGACAGGGGGCAAGGCTACACCTTC. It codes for CASSYSTIDRGQGYTF.

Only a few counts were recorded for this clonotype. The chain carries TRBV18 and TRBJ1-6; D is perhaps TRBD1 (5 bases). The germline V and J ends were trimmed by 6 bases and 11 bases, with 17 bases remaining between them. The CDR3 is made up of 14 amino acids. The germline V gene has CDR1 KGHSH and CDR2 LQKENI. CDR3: CASSLARGRAPLHF. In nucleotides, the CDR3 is TGTGCCAGCTCCCTCGCAAGGGGTCGAGCACCCCTCCACTTT.

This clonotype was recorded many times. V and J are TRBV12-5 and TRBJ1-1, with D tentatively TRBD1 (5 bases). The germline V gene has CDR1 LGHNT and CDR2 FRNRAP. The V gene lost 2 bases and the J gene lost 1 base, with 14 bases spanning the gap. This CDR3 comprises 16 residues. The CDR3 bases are TGTGCTAGTGGTTTGAGAAGTAGGGGCCAGAACACTGAAGCTTTCTTT. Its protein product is CASGLRSRGQNTEAFF.

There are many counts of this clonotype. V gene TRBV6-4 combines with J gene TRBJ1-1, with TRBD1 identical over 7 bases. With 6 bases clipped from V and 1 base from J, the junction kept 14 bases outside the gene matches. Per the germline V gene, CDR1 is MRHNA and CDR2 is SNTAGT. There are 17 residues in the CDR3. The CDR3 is CASSPALGQVPNTEAFF. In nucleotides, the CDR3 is TGTGCCAGCAGCCCCGCCCTAGGACAGGTACCGAACACTGAAGCTTTCTTT.

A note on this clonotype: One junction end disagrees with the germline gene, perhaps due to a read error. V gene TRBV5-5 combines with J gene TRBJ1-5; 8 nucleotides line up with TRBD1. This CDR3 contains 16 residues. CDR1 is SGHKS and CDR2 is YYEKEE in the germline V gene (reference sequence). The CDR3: CASSLGSGTGNQPQQF. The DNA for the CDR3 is TGTGCCAGCAGCTTGGGATCCGGGACAGGCAATCAGCCCCAGCAGTTT.